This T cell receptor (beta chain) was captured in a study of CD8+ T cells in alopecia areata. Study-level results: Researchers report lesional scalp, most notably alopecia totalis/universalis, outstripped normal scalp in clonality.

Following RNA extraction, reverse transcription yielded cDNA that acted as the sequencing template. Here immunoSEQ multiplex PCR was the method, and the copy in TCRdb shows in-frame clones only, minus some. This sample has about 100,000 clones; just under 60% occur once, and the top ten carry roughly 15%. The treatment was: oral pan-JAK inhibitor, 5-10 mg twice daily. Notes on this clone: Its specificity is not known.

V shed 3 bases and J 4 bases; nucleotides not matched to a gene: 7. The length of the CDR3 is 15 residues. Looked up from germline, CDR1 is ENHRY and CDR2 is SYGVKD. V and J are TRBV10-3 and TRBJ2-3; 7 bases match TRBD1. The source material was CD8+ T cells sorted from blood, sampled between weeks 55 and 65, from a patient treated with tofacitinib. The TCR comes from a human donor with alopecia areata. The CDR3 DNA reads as TGTGCCATCAGTGATAGACAGGGTCCCCCAGATACGCAGTATTTT. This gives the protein CAISDRQGPPDTQYF.